This entry is about one TCR beta chain. Its antigen is currently not known. The CDR3 goes from the cysteine to the phenylalanine over 16 residues. No DNA is recorded. According to the germline V gene, CDR1 reads SGHTS and CDR2 reads YDEGEE. Sequencing used an Illumina HiSeq 2000. TCR beta cDNA libraries were made by 5'RACE template switching that added a universal primer site and unique molecular identifiers. cDNA synthesis was primed from the TCR beta constant segment and was followed by two successive PCR amplification steps. On the authors' methods: MIGEC was used to demultiplex reads and group reads by UMI, and MiTCR was used to assemble and quantify clonotypes. To remove erroneous sequences, TCR cDNA sequences were retained only when supported by two or more reads. The tcR package was used for downstream repertoire analysis, and clonotypes were matched between fractions using CDR3 nucleotide sequence together with V segment. VDJmatch was used to annotate antigen specificity against VDJdb, with one amino acid substitution in CDR3 permitted. Once TCRdb had reprocessed the reads, it stored one entry per CDR3 protein sequence and supplied no DNA. The V and J calls reflect TCRdb's pipeline rather than the authors' work. The table held for this sample gives about 460,000 distinct CDR3 sequences. The top ten clonotypes cover around 1.4% of the sample.

The sample belongs to a study of T cells expressing NK-cell markers (dated by TCRdb to about 2020). Turning to the overall study: About 8 donors provided sorted CD3+CD56+NKG2C+, CD3+CD56+NKG2C- and CD3+CD56-NKG2C+ T-cell subsets, whose TCR beta-chain repertoires were profiled. Seven of the eight sequenced donors were HCMV-seropositive and one was HCMV-seronegative. Randomly selected healthy volunteers, three men and five women, were used as the eight sequenced donors. Illumina HiSeq 2000/2500, MiSeq or NextSeq was used to sequence libraries as 2 x 150 bp reads.

The research as a whole found: In six or seven donors, the dominant CD3+CD56+NKG2C+ clonotypes ranked among the top 10 CD8+ clonotypes, making up about 1.0-7.0% of CD8+ T cells. Whether the expanded NKG2C-expressing T cell clones were specific for HCMV antigens was left unclear. Those dominant clonotypes were again the most abundant among CD3+CD56-NKG2C+ cells in a few donors, at 28.3-60.1%.

HCMV serostatus was determined by detecting HCMV-specific IgG in serum with a commercial ELISA kit. Peripheral blood mononuclear cells were isolated from blood by Ficoll density gradient centrifugation. The clonotype comes from a woman between 45 and 60 years old in good health. Donor details come from another sample of the same person, matched by shared clones. The rearranged segments are TRBV5-8 and TRBJ2-1; without DNA, the TCRdb call of TRBD1 cannot be checked. Material: blood T cells: a sorted CD56 or NKG2C T cell subset, CD4+ or CD8+ T cells, or bulk PBMC T cells (not recorded which). The CDR3 corresponds to CASGIGTPSSYNEQFF.